The TCR beta chain described here comes from a study of identifying expanded T cells in peripheral blood. Study-wide findings and caveats: Technical replicates showed roughly 1.2 changed clones; two weeks roughly 16; four weeks 19. Clone count variance between roughly two-week samples rose with total template count.

Measured with immunoSEQ multiplex PCR; TCRdb has only the in-frame clones, and not every one. The sample shows more than 80,000 clones, about 87% of them seen only once. Trimming shortened V by 0 bases and J by 4 bases, and 2 bases separated the two germline ends. The CDR3 consists of 12 residues. Germline-derived CDR1 and CDR2 are SGHKS and YYEKEE (reference sequence). With regard to this clone: Its matching antigen is unknown.

Sample: blood. This rearrangement joins TRBV5-5 to TRBJ2-1; D is unclear. This sequence was found in a person aged 18-70 years in good health. For the CDR3, the DNA is TGTGCCAGCAGCTTGGCTTACAATGAGCAGTTCTTC. Translating gives CASSLAYNEQFF.